This T cell receptor beta chain was observed in a study of beta chain features in type 1 diabetes. Study conclusions and caveats: When Type 1 diabetes patients were examined, their TCRB CDR3s proved moderately but significantly shorter in all four CD4+ subsets. Diminished insertions and augmented deletions at VDJ junctions characterized type 1 diabetes patients.

Purity of each sorted population was above 95%. This clone was detected a few times. The antigen remains unidentified. The length of the CDR3 is 11 residues. The germline gives CDR1 MDHEN, CDR2 SYDVKM. Deletions cut 5 bases from V and 5 bases from J, with 5 bases between. Reverse transcription of all isolated RNA meant that expressed TCRB transcripts were sequenced. Millions of reads, on average, came from each naive, central memory and regulatory T cell sample. The method was immunoSEQ multiplex PCR; TCRdb's version includes in-frame clones alone and lacks a portion of them. The profile shows 430,000 or so clones, roughly 10% of them singletons.

This chain joins TRBV28 and TRBJ2-3; D remains unclear. The sequencing input was naive CD4+ T cells from blood. The TCR was taken from a young woman in good health. The CDR3 sequence: CASSRRDTQYF. The CDR3 DNA reads TGTGCCAGCAGTAGGAGAGATACGCAGTATTTT.